The clone carrying this TCR beta chain was counted at least ten times. Construction of the TCR beta libraries employed iRepertoire HTBI primers in conjunction with Arm-PCR of CDR3 regions. MiXCR was run by TCRdb on the multiplex PCR reads, yielding one entry per CDR3 protein. The sample has 400,000 to 500,000 distinct CDR3 sequences; around a fifth are singletons. There are 16 residues in the CDR3. Trimming took 5 bases from V and 14 from J; bases not matched to a gene: 14. From germline, CDR1 is MNHEY and CDR2 SMNVEV (reference sequence). The time point is: persistent/refractory GD, antithyroid drugs over 5 years with positive TRAb. RNA isolated from PBMCs was used to make the TCR library. This sample is drawn from a study of regulatory T cells in long-lasting Graves disease.

Material: peripheral blood mononuclear cells (PBMCs), obtained when the disease was refractory, from a patient treated with antithyroid drugs. The chain recombines TRBV27 with TRBJ1-6, with 11 bases fitting TRBD1. This clonotype was obtained from a female donor with Graves disease. Here the CDR3 reads CASSPPPGTGGITLHF. The CDR3 DNA reads as TGTGCCAGCAGTCCCCCCCCGGGGACAGGGGGAATCACCCTCCACTTT.